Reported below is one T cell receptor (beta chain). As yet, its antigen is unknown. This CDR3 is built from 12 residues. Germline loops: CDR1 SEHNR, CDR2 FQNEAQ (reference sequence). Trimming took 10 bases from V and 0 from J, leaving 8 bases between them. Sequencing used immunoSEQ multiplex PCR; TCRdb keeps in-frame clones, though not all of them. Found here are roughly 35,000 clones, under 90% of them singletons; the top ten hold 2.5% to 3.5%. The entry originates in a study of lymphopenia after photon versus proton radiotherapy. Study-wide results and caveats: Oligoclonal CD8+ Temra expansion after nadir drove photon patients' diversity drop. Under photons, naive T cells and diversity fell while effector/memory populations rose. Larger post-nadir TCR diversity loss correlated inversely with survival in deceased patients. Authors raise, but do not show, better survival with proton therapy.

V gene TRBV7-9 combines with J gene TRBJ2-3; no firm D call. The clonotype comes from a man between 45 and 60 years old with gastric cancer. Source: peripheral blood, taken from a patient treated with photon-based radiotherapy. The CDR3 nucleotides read TGTGCCATACACTCTAGCACAGATACGCAGTATTTT. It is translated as CAIHSSTDTQYF.